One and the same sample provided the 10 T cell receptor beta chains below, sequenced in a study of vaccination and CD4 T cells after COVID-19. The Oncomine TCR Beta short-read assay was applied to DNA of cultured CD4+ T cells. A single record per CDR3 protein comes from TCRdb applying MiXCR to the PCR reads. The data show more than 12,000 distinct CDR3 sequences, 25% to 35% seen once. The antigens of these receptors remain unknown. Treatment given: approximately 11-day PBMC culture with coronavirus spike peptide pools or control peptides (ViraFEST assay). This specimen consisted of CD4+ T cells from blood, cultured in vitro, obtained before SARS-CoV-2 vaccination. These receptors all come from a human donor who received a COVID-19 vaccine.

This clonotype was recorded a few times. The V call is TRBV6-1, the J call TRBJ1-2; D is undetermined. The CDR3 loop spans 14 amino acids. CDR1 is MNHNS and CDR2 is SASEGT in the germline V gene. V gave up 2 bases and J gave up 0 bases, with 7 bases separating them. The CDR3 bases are TGTGCCAGCAGTGAACACAAAGCTAACTATGGCTACACCTTC. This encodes CASSEHKANYGYTF.

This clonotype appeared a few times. The CDR3 protein is CAWSEGLGGSYEQYF. DNA for the CDR3: TGTGCCTGGAGCGAAGGGTTGGGGGGCTCCTACGAGCAGTACTTC. This chain joins TRBV30 and TRBJ2-7, with a possible D match to TRBD2 (6 bases). The CDR3 sequence is 15 residues long. Looked up from germline, CDR1 is GTSNPN and CDR2 is SVGIG (reference sequence). V shed 3 bases and J shed 0 bases, with 15 bases lying between them.

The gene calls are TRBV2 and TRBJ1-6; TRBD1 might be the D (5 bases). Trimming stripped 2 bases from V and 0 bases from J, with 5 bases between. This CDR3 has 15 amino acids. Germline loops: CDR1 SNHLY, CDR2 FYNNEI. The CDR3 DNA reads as TGTGCCAGCAGTGAAAGGGGCTCCTATAATTCACCCCTCCACTTT. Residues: CASSERGSYNSPLHF.

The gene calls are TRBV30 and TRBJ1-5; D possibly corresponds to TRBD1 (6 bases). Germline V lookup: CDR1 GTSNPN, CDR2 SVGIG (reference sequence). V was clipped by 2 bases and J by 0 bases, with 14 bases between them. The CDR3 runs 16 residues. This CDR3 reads CAWSSDRIYSNQPQHF. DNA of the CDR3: TGTGCCTGGAGTTCGGACAGAATTTATAGCAATCAGCCCCAGCATTTT.

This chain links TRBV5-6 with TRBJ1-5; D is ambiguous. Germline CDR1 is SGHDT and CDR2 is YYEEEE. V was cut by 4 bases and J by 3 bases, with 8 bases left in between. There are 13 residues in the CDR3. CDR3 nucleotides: TGTGCCAGCAGCCAATCCGCCAATCAGCCCCAGCATTTT. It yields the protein CASSQSANQPQHF.

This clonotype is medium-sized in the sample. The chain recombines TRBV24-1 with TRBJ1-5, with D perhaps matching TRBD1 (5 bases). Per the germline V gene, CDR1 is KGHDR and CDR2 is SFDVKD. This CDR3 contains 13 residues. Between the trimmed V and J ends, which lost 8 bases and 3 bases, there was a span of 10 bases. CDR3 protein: CATMRGPNQPQHF. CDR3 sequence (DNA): TGTGCCACCATGAGGGGCCCCAATCAGCCCCAGCATTTT.

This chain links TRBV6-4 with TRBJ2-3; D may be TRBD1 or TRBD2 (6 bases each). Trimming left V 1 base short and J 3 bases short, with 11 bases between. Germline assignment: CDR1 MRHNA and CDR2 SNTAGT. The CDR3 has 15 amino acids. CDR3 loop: CASSDWGAGTDTQYF. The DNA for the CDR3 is TGTGCCAGCAGTGACTGGGGGGCAGGTACAGATACGCAGTATTTT.

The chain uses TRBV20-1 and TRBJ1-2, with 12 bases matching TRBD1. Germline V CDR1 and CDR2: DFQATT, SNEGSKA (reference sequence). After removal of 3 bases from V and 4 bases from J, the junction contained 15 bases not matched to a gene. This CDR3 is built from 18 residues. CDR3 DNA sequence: TGCAGTGCTAGTTTTTCCGGGACAGGGGGCCATTACGGCTATGGCTACACCTTC. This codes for CSASFSGTGGHYGYGYTF.

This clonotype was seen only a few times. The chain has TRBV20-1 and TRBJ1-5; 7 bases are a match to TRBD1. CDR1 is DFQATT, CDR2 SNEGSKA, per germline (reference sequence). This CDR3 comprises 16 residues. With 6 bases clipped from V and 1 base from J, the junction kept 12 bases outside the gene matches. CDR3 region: CSAHVLGGMSNQPQHF. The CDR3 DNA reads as TGCAGTGCGCACGTCCTAGGGGGCATGAGCAATCAGCCCCAGCATTTT.

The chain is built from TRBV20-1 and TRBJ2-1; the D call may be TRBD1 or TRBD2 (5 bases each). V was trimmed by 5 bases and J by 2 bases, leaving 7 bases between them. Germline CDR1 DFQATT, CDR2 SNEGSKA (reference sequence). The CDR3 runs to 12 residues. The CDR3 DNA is TGCAGTGCTGAGGGGACCTACAATGAGCAGTTCTTC. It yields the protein CSAEGTYNEQFF.